The sequence of this TCR beta chain was determined in a study of blood T cell repertoires in COVID-19. Study information: Some COVID-19 samples were acute and others convalescent; all came from the United States, Italy and Spain. T cells, B-cell-depleted T cells, or PBMCs provided the cDNA or gDNA that served as material.

Authors' data handling: By means of reference gene primer amplification, nucleated cell counts were estimated. Here immunoSEQ multiplex PCR was the method, and the copy in TCRdb shows in-frame clones only, minus some. The V and J calls and the clone size are those of that table, but D and trimming were determined from the DNA. The table has some 290,000 clones, about 90% seen once. V was pared by 6 bases and J by 4 bases, with 10 bases of the junction left unmatched. The CDR3 runs to 15 residues. The germline V gene encodes CDR1 MDHEN and CDR2 SYDVKM. Enrolled during active infection, Seattle patients were then followed longitudinally.

The rearrangement links TRBV28 to TRBJ1-1, with 8 bases identical to TRBD1. This TCR derives from a woman aged 40-49 years with COVID-19, enrolled during active disease. What was sequenced was peripheral blood. The CDR3 loop reads CASRNRLTGGTEAFF. Here the CDR3 DNA reads TGTGCCAGCAGGAACCGCCTAACAGGGGGCACTGAAGCTTTCTTT.